This TCR beta chain originates from a study of cytomegalovirus exposure and HLA in healthy donors (TCRdb year 2017). Regarding the research as a whole: An earlier analysis of approximately 600 of the donors reported 250 to 350 Gb of sequence data and roughly 100 million unique TCR beta sequences from around 200 million T cells. An early release that covered roughly 600 HLA-typed donors contained about 300 gigabases of sequencing data and about 93 million unique TCR sequences. The genetic ancestry cluster associated with self-reported Caucasian donors included around four fifths of the roughly 380 genotyped donors. The study aimed to test whether signatures of past pathogen exposure could be identified by cataloging public T cell receptors. The T cell repertoires of several hundred subjects were profiled by immunosequencing and related to cytomegalovirus serostatus. A separate validation cohort of roughly 130 different subjects was used in addition to the 666-subject first cohort. High-throughput TCR immunosequencing, statistical association of individual TCRs with disease status, and machine learning were combined to predict cytomegalovirus infection status. A later analysis re-examined previously published TCR beta repertoires from over 500 donors and added high-resolution HLA genotyping to investigate patterns of TCR occurrence. Rather than using new phenotypic data, the later analysis identified candidate immune exposures from TCR beta sequences and from how often those sequences occurred across donors. An earlier analysis of 500 to 650 of the donors applied high-throughput TCR beta sequencing to assess whether each TCR beta V gene segment acted as functional or pseudogenic. Donor age, sex, ethnicity and CMV serostatus were compiled alongside the repertoire data. A later genetic analysis took genome-wide SNP genotypes for about 55% of the roughly 700 donors and used that subset as a discovery cohort. Every repertoire in the discovery cohort had been generated on one and the same sequencing platform. HLA typing included class I and class II loci at four-digit resolution. The number of donors typed differed by locus, with roughly 629-640 for A, B, C, DRB1 and DQB1, around 500 for DQA1, approximately 580 for DPA1, and around 460 for DPB1. About five DR-DQ haplotypes were treated as single units for association and clustering because of strong linkage in the cohort. Across approximately 400 genotyped donors of the cohort, an average of roughly 200,000 unique TCR beta nucleotide sequences per donor were sequenced, and 15% to 20% of those sequences were non-productive. The study at large found these results: The authors suggested that the approach could potentially be generalized to other disease states and immunological phenotypes. In a later analysis, the rate of TCR association differed among HLA loci, with DRB1 alleles having the most associated TCRs and HLA-C alleles having the fewest. A further reported finding was that TCR beta sequences accurately predicted the HLA-A and HLA-B alleles for most subjects in the first cohort. Correlated functional status among segregating V segments might reflect linkage disequilibrium, but an unknown experimental factor could not be ruled out. Compared with the roughly 700-donor mean, donors in an Asian-associated ancestry cluster had fewer N-insertions in productive TCRs, according to a later genetic analysis. Because some donors lacked HLA typing at each locus, the association tests relied only on the typed subset. Most TCR sequences were seen in very few donors, while some public TCRs were found in many individuals. V-gene and J-gene trimming of TCR beta chains was associated with a missense DCLRE1C variant in a later genetic analysis, and the association was replicated in an independent cohort. Some IMGT-functional V segments, including TRBV6-2 and TRBV6-3, could not be distinguished by the 87-base-pair reads and were therefore excluded. Roughly uniform sequencing depth across donors was assumed in presence/absence analyses, although this assumption may not hold. A later analysis found that most CMV-associated TCR beta chains appeared HLA-restricted, with HLA associations seemingly driven largely by CMV exposure. A group of highly shared sequence variants was considered likely to be a technical artifact of the sequencing pipeline. A total of about 150 TCR beta chains were listed by the study as associated with cytomegalovirus. In vitro tests confirmed that a few of the cytomegalovirus-associated TCR beta chains recognize cytomegalovirus antigens. When HLA alleles, especially DR and DQ, strongly co-occurred, attributing TCR associations to individual alleles was difficult. Immune exposure information for the cohort was limited to CMV serostatus. In a later analysis, HLA-associated TCR beta chains showed more clonal expansion and lower generation probabilities than non-associated chains that were equally common. Only TCR beta chains were sequenced in this cohort, and the absence of alpha or paired-chain data limited detectable features. A later analysis associated about 18,000 TCR beta sequences with specific HLA alleles at a false discovery rate of 0.05. In an earlier analysis of approximately 590 of the donors, most TCR beta V segments appeared in productive rearrangements about 87% or about 30% of the time, broadly matching IMGT annotations. Because counts were too low, 15 to 20 rarely observed V segments, including chromosome 9 orphons, were left out of the earlier analysis of about 620 of the donors. According to a later analysis, parvovirus B19, influenza, CMV and Epstein-Barr virus appeared linked to several top co-occurrence clusters. The classifier was reported to diagnose cytomegalovirus status with high specificity and sensitivity in both the original and validation cohorts.

Concerning this clone itself: No cognate antigen has been identified for it. No qualities accompany the bases; no much larger clone lies one base away.

The cohort comprised around 690 healthy bone marrow donors. Cohort members were all nominally healthy when sampled, although unrecorded immune exposures were likely present. The donor tested CMV seronegative and was one of the 352 seronegative cohort members. A peripheral blood sample was provided by each donor, and peripheral blood mononuclear cells were used for TCR beta sequencing. Genomic DNA was extracted from the blood cell samples with the Qiagen DNeasy Blood Extraction Kit. Library creation used the immunoSEQ multiplex PCR assay. A mixture of 60 forward primers for TCR Vbeta segments and 13 reverse primers for TCR Jbeta segments was used in the multiplex PCR. The CDR3 region of rearranged TCR beta genes was amplified from genomic DNA with a multiplex PCR assay. The Illumina HiSeq System was used to sequence the amplified TCR beta libraries as 87-base-pair reads. The source study handled its data this way. In a later analysis, tens of millions of unique TCR beta chains were counted across the roughly 610 repertoires, and about 10 million of these chains were shared by at least two donors. A nearest-neighbor algorithm error-corrected the raw reads and collapsed the reads into unique sequences, merging closely related sequences to remove PCR and sequencing errors. CDR3 sequences were aligned to IMGT reference sequences to assign V, D and J gene segments. For a sequence to be retained, a match of at least six nucleotides to both a V gene segment and a J gene segment was required. A rearrangement was called productive if the CDR3 had no stop codons and remained in frame with V and J, and every other rearrangement was called non-productive. CDR3 was defined by IMGT convention, running from the second conserved V-encoded cysteine to the conserved J-encoded phenylalanine. The earlier analysis of roughly 590 of the donors excluded sequences that lacked an unambiguous match to a single V gene segment. An earlier analysis of fewer than 750 of the donors called V segments functional above 56.7% productive rearrangements and segregating when the between-donor standard deviation exceeded 5%. A statistical classification framework was built to diagnose cytomegalovirus status from the catalog of TCR beta chain sequences. A later analysis assigned V and J genes by comparing TCR nucleotide sequences with IMGT/GENE-DB human TR gene sequences. A later analysis assigned CDR3 sequences and most-parsimonious VDJ recombination scenarios with the TCRdist pipeline. In a later analysis, each TCR beta chain was defined by its CDR3 amino acid sequence together with its V-gene family, and reads lacking a unique V-gene family were excluded. To address suspected cross-contamination and a sequencing artifact, a later analysis removed a few hundred highly shared, low-generation-probability nucleotide sequences. A later analysis calculated a clonal expansion index for each public chain from normalized within-repertoire ranks of inferred template counts. In a later analysis, generation probabilities were computed using a VDJ recombination model fitted to out-of-frame rearrangements, and the results were checked against IGoR. A later analysis scored TCR-TCR, TCR-HLA and TCR-CMV co-occurrence with hypergeometric tests, applying a repertoire-size bias correction to TCR pairs. In a later analysis, false discovery rates were estimated by permuting HLA or CMV assignments 20 times. In a later analysis, co-occurring TCRs were grouped using DBSCAN, and TCRdist sequence similarity was added for clustering within HLA-allele-positive subsets. Co-occurrence clustering excluded repertoires with fewer than 30,000 or more than 120,000 public chains, plus five with anomalous nucleotide sharing. The immuneACCESS repertoire file appears here via TCRdb, limited to in-frame rearrangements. These files lack a portion of the clones; in checked studies, under half of the deficit traces to unresolved V genes, and the cause of the others is not known. For V, J and clone size, that table is used; D and trimming come from the DNA. The sample has roughly 200,000 clones on record, 80% of them singletons. About 0.64% of the sample belongs to the ten largest clones.

In the germline V gene (reference sequence), CDR1 corresponds to SEHNR and CDR2 to FQNEAQ. V is pruned by 3 bases and J by 5 bases, leaving 0 bases of the junction without a gene match. Including cysteine and phenylalanine, the CDR3 has 12 amino acids. Only the CDR3 DNA is retained, 36 bases long and in frame from the first base. This sequence was found in a boy aged 5-17 years in good health and CMV-seronegative. The V and J segments used are TRBV7-9 and TRBJ1-2, and 7 junction bases match TRBD1. The specimen sequenced was PBMCs. The bases are TGTGCCAGCAGCTTGGGACAGTATGGCTACACCTTC. Protein translation: CASSLGQYGYTF.